This entry lists 28 T cell receptor beta chains sequenced from one sample in a study of cytomegalovirus exposure and HLA in healthy donors. 60 Vbeta and 13 Jbeta primers were used in PCR. Measured with immunoSEQ multiplex PCR; TCRdb has only the in-frame clones, and not every one. Among around 100,000 clones listed, around two thirds were seen once. Input material: PBMCs. Source of these receptors: a woman aged 45-65 years in good health and CMV-seronegative.

The CDR3 DNA follows: TGTGCCAGCAGCGCGGGGGGTCAGCCCCAGCATTTT. Translation: CASSAGGQPQHF. V is TRBV7-2 and J is TRBJ1-5, with D perhaps matching TRBD1 (5 bases). V was trimmed by 5 bases and J by 6 bases, leaving 8 bases between them. The germline gives CDR1 SGHTA, CDR2 FQGNSA. The length of the CDR3 is 12 residues.

The chain couples TRBV4-3 to TRBJ2-3; 7 nucleotides align to TRBD2. V shed 1 base and J 2 bases; nucleotides not matched to a gene: 3. CDR1 is LGHNA, CDR2 YSLEER, per germline. The CDR3 sequence is 15 residues long. The CDR3 region is CASSQASGYTDTQYF. The CDR3 DNA reads as TGCGCCAGCAGCCAAGCTAGCGGTTACACAGATACGCAGTATTTT.

The V call is TRBV18, the J call TRBJ2-1, with D tentatively TRBD2 (5 bases). The CDR3 is made up of 13 amino acids. The germline V gene has CDR1 KGHSH and CDR2 LQKENI. Trimming cost V 4 bases and J 7 bases, with 11 bases left between them. CDR3 sequence reads: CASSLLDSNEQFF. The CDR3 nucleotides read TGTGCCAGCTCACTACTAGATTCGAATGAGCAGTTCTTC. The variable domain in full, with the rest retrieved from reference TRBV18 and TRBJ2-1, is NAGVMQNPRHLVRRRGQEARLRCSPMKGHSHVYWYRQLPEEGLKFMVYLQKENIIDESGMPKERFSAEFPKEGPSILRIQQVVRGDSAAYFCASSLLDSNEQFFGPGTRLTVL.

The chain uses TRBV20-1 and TRBJ2-3; D unclear. The CDR3 has 11 amino acids. Germline V lookup: CDR1 DFQATT, CDR2 SNEGSKA (reference sequence). The germline V and J ends were trimmed by 5 bases and 6 bases, with 9 bases remaining between them. CDR3 amino acids: CSAPHRDTQYF. CDR3 sequence (DNA): TGCAGTGCTCCCCACCGGGATACGCAGTATTTT.

CDR3 residues: CASSPNKYEQYF. CDR3 coding DNA: TGTGCCAGCTCACCCAACAAGTACGAGCAGTACTTC. The J gene is TRBJ2-7, the V gene TRBV18; D unclear. V gave up 3 bases and J gave up 4 bases, with 7 bases separating them. Germline-derived CDR1 and CDR2 are KGHSH and LQKENI. CDR3 size: 12 residues.

This sequence joins TRBV6-6 and TRBJ2-7, with 12 positions matching TRBD2. V shed 2 bases and J 5 bases; nucleotides not matched to a gene: 4. The CDR3 runs 15 residues. Per the germline V gene, CDR1 is MNHNY and CDR2 is SVGAGI (reference sequence). The CDR3 loop is CASSYGRTSGNEQYF. CDR3 nucleotides: TGTGCCAGCAGTTACGGTCGGACTAGCGGGAACGAGCAGTACTTC.

The gene calls are TRBV6-5 and TRBJ2-5; 9 bases agree with TRBD1. The J call may be faulty, since TRBJ2-7 better matches the DNA end. The CDR3 extends over 15 amino acids. CDR1 MNHEY and CDR2 SVGAGI come from the germline V gene. CDR3 in amino acids: CASRRSGQGSYEQYF. The CDR3 DNA sequence: TGTGCCAGCAGACGATCGGGACAGGGCTCCTACGAGCAGTACTTC.

The chain couples TRBV28 to TRBJ1-4; 9 bases are shared with TRBD1. This CDR3 is built from 13 residues. The germline gives CDR1 MDHEN, CDR2 SYDVKM. Here the CDR3 DNA reads TGTGCGGCCCGGGGGGACAGGGATGAAAAACTGTTTTTT. As protein: CAARGDRDEKLFF.

This chain connects TRBV7-9 to TRBJ1-6; 8 bases line up with TRBD1. Germline CDR1 reads SEHNR; CDR2 reads FQNEAQ (reference sequence). Trimming cost V 2 bases and J 9 bases; bases outside gene matches: 6. The CDR3 spans 15 residues. The CDR3 spells CASSLKGQGGSPLHF. CDR3 coding DNA: TGTGCCAGCAGCTTAAAAGGACAGGGTGGTTCACCCCTCCACTTT.

CDR3 protein: CASSAGATSTDTQYF. The CDR3 DNA reads TGTGCCAGTAGTGCAGGGGCCACCTCCACAGATACGCAGTATTTT. J is TRBJ2-3 and V is TRBV19, with TRBD1 as a possible D gene (6 bases). Trimming took 5 bases from V and 2 from J, leaving 14 bases between them. Germline CDR1 LNHDA, CDR2 SQIVND (reference sequence). The CDR3 consists of 15 residues.

This clone appeared a few times. This CDR3 is CASSLGQYEQYF. DNA for the CDR3: TGTGCCAGCAGTTTAGGGCAATACGAGCAGTACTTC. The chain employs TRBV28 and TRBJ2-7; no clear D gene. This CDR3 has 12 residues. The V end lost 2 bases, the J end lost 4 bases, and 6 bases lay between the germline ends. CDR1 MDHEN and CDR2 SYDVKM come from the germline V gene.

The rearrangement links TRBV4-3 to TRBJ2-7; D uncertain. CDR3 length: 15 residues. The V end lost 2 bases, the J end lost 3 bases, and 14 bases lay between the germline ends. Germline CDR1 LGHNA, CDR2 YSLEER. This CDR3 is CASSQLNTLNYEQYF. The CDR3 nucleotides read TGCGCCAGCAGCCAACTCAATACTTTAAACTACGAGCAGTACTTC.

The CDR3 nucleotides read TGCGCCGCAACAGGACTAGCGGCAAAGGGGACCCAGTACTTC. This gives the protein CAATGLAAKGTQYF. V gene TRBV10-2 combines with J gene TRBJ2-5, with TRBD2 matching 10 bases. With 11 bases clipped from V and 7 bases from J, the junction kept 13 bases outside the gene matches. The CDR3 contains 14 residues. Germline values: CDR1 WSHSY, CDR2 SAAADI.

This CDR3 is CASSPQGGGGELFF. The CDR3 DNA follows: TGTGCCAGCAGCCCACAAGGGGGTGGAGGGGAGCTGTTTTTT. The chain joins TRBV6-6 to TRBJ2-2; weak D call: TRBD1 (6 bases). This CDR3 contains 14 residues. Trimming took off 6 bases at V and 8 bases at J, with 16 bases between the two ends. CDR1 MNHNY and CDR2 SVGAGI come from the germline V gene (reference sequence).

This clone turned up a few times. The chain combines TRBV11-2 with TRBJ1-1; tentatively, D is TRBD1 (6 bases). The CDR3 is 13 amino acids. Germline CDR1 is SGHAT and CDR2 is FQNNGV. The V end lost 5 bases, the J end lost 5 bases, and 12 bases lay between the germline ends. The CDR3 DNA reads as TGTGCCAGCAGCGGACAGTCGCCTACTGAAGCTTTCTTT. Translating it yields CASSGQSPTEAFF.

This clone was found a few times. Relative to the germline gene, one junction end is altered; a read error may explain this. This chain connects TRBV7-7 to TRBJ1-2, with 11 nucleotides matching TRBD1. The CDR3 runs 14 residues. Germline values: CDR1 SSHAT, CDR2 FNYEAQ (reference sequence). This CDR3 is CASSLGGQGDGYTF. The CDR3 nucleotides read TGTGCTAGCAGCTTAGGGGGACAGGGGGATGGCTACACCTTC.

The chain couples TRBV6-5 to TRBJ2-1, with 9 bases that match TRBD2. CDR1 is MNHEY and CDR2 is SVGAGI in the germline V gene. The V and J ends lost 1 base and 3 bases, in that order; junction bases with no gene match: 1. The CDR3 sequence is 15 residues long. CDR3 amino acids: CASSYLTSGYNEQFF. CDR3 nucleotides: TGTGCCAGCAGTTACTTGACTAGCGGCTACAATGAGCAGTTCTTC.

The chain carries TRBV5-1 and TRBJ1-6; 9 bases align to TRBD1. V dropped 5 bases and J dropped 7; count of bases not matched to a gene: 4. The CDR3 is 14 residues long. Germline loops: CDR1 SGHRS, CDR2 YFSETQ. The CDR3 region is CASRIGQGNSPLHF. CDR3 DNA: TGCGCCAGCAGGATTGGACAGGGGAATTCACCCCTCCACTTT. Looking up the rest from reference TRBV5-1 and TRBJ1-6 gives the full variable domain: KAGVTQTPRYLIKTRGQQVTLSCSPISGHRSVSWYQQTPGQGLQFLFEYFSETQRNKGNFPGRFSGRQFSNSRSEMNVSTLELGDSALYLCASRIGQGNSPLHFGNGTRLTVT.

This clone was detected a few times. V usage is TRBV7-9 and J usage is TRBJ1-3; no clear D gene. The CDR3 is 16 residues long. Germline V gene data show CDR1 as SEHNR and CDR2 as FQNEAQ (reference sequence). The V and J ends lost 1 base and 0 bases respectively, with 10 bases between them. The CDR3 is CASSLDTLSSGNTIYF. DNA of the CDR3: TGTGCCAGCAGCTTAGATACCTTGAGCTCTGGAAACACCATATATTTT.

The table lists this clone with a few counts. This chain uses TRBV7-9 with TRBJ1-4; D call uncertain. CDR3 length equals 13 residues. V was cut by 7 bases and J by 7 bases, with 13 bases left in between. Per the germline V gene, CDR1 is SEHNR and CDR2 is FQNEAQ (reference sequence). CDR3 coding DNA: TGTGCCAGCACCCCACCGGGGATTGAAAAACTGTTTTTT. Amino acid sequence: CASTPPGIEKLFF.

V usage is TRBV19 and J usage is TRBJ2-6, with 10 bases fitting TRBD2. V lost 5 bases, J lost 0 bases, and 7 bases stayed unmatched. Germline V lookup: CDR1 LNHDA, CDR2 SQIVND (reference sequence). The CDR3 length is 18 residues. The CDR3, as DNA: TGTGCCAGTAGTGAAAGCGGGGGGGCGCTCTCTGGGGCCAACGTCCTGACTTTC. This gives the protein CASSESGGALSGANVLTF.

CDR3 nucleotides: TGTGCCAGCAGCGCAGTGGGGGCCGCCTACAATGAGCAGTTCTTC. Translated: CASSAVGAAYNEQFF. The chain links TRBV9 to TRBJ2-1; perhaps TRBD1 as D (6 bases). V lost 3 bases to trimming and J lost 2 bases, with 12 bases between them. The germline V gene encodes CDR1 SGDLS and CDR2 YYNGEE. This CDR3 has 15 residues.

This clone was detected a few times. J is TRBJ2-7 and V is TRBV19; 9 bases match TRBD2. CDR3 length: 17 amino acids. With V trimmed by 5 bases and J by 3 bases, 14 bases remained unmatched. Looked up from germline, CDR1 is LNHDA and CDR2 is SQIVND (reference sequence). DNA for the CDR3: TGTGCCAGTAGTGCCTCGGGGCGTAGCGGGGGCCGCTACGAGCAGTACTTC. This codes for CASSASGRSGGRYEQYF.

The genes are TRBV10-3 and TRBJ2-5; 7 positions match TRBD1. CDR3 length: 14 amino acids. Germline loops: CDR1 ENHRY, CDR2 SYGVKD. V shed 3 bases and J 3 bases; nucleotides not matched to a gene: 4. As DNA, the CDR3 is TGTGCCATCAGTGATTCAACAGGGGAAGAGACCCAGTACTTC. This translates into CAISDSTGEETQYF.

The rearrangement joins TRBV11-3 to TRBJ2-7; 8 nucleotides agree with TRBD2. With V trimmed by 2 bases and J by 2 bases, 5 bases remained unmatched. The CDR3 loop spans 15 amino acids. The germline CDR1 and CDR2 sequences are SGHNT and YENEEA. This CDR3 is CASSLYYGGAYEQYF. The CDR3 nucleotides read TGTGCCAGCAGCTTATATTACGGGGGGGCCTACGAGCAGTACTTC.

By share, this clone ranks as medium-sized. This rearrangement joins TRBV4-1 to TRBJ1-6; 7 bases are a match to TRBD1. The J segment lost 4 bases and the V segment lost 3 bases, leaving 6 bases of the junction unmatched. Germline V gene sequence: CDR1 MGHRA, CDR2 YSYEKL. CDR3 size: 16 residues. Here the CDR3 reads CASSQSGQNYNSPLHF. The CDR3 DNA follows: TGCGCCAGCAGCCAGTCGGGACAGAATTATAATTCACCCCTCCACTTT.

CDR3 loop: CASSRAGATGETQYF. DNA for the CDR3: TGTGCCAGCAGCAGGGCGGGAGCCACGGGGGAGACCCAGTACTTC. The V gene is TRBV9, the J gene TRBJ2-5; 7 bases align to TRBD2. This CDR3 contains 15 residues. Germline CDR1 and CDR2: SGDLS and YYNGEE. The junction had 11 bases not matched to a gene; V was cut back by 4 bases and J by 5 bases.

The CDR3 here is CASSPVLAGKGRGYTF. The CDR3 DNA reads TGTGCCAGCTCACCAGTACTCGCGGGGAAAGGTCGCGGCTACACCTTC. V usage is TRBV18 and J usage is TRBJ1-2; D not certain. Per germline, CDR1 KGHSH and CDR2 LQKENI. Trimming took 2 bases from V and 8 from J, leaving 21 bases between them. This CDR3 is built from 16 residues.